This passage covers 29 T cell receptor beta chains from one sample sequenced in a study of T cells after yellow fever vaccination. TCRdb passed the 5' RACE reads through MiXCR, listing each CDR3 protein once. The sample includes 350,000 to 450,000 distinct CDR3 sequences, roughly 20% of them seen just once. The specimen was PBMCs, collected before the yellow fever booster vaccination. The source is a man younger than 35 who received the YFV17D yellow fever vaccine.

This clonotype was recorded at least ten times. Relative to the germline gene, one junction end is altered; a read error may explain this. The chain combines TRBV7-3 with TRBJ2-7; 13 nucleotides line up with TRBD2. The CDR3 length is 13 residues. CDR1 and CDR2 (germline): SGHTA, FQGTGA. Here the CDR3 DNA reads TGTGCCAGCAGCTCAGGGACTAGCGGGACCCACCACTTC. It codes for CASSSGTSGTHHF.

On this clonotype itself: Being one base from a much bigger clone, this may be a read error. The chain joins TRBV15 to TRBJ2-7, with 8 bases aligning to TRBD1. This CDR3 spans 15 amino acids. CDR1 and CDR2 (germline): LNHNV, YYDKDF (reference sequence). In DNA form, the CDR3 reads TGTGCCACCAGCGGACAGGGACTTAGCTCCTACGAGCTGTACTTC. Translating gives CATSGQGLSSYELYF.

This clonotype showed up just a few times. V gene TRBV11-2 combines with J gene TRBJ2-2; weak D call: TRBD1 (5 bases). Germline-derived CDR1 and CDR2 are SGHAT and FQNNGV. The CDR3 length is 16 residues. V lost 6 bases, J lost 0 bases, and 14 bases lay in between. The CDR3 loop reads CASRRTLLTNTGELFF. The CDR3 region has the DNA TGTGCCAGCAGGCGGACACTTCTCACGAACACCGGGGAGCTGTTTTTT.

The table lists this clonotype with a few counts. The chain is built from TRBV6-5 and TRBJ2-2, with TRBD2 matching 13 bases. The CDR3 runs 16 residues. V was pared by 4 bases and J by 5 bases, with 4 bases of the junction left unmatched. In germline, CDR1 is MNHEY, CDR2 SVGAGI. The CDR3 DNA sequence: TGTGCCAGCAGTTCAGGACTAGCGGGGGTTACCGGGGAGCTGTTTTTT. Translating it yields CASSSGLAGVTGELFF.

V gene TRBV9 combines with J gene TRBJ2-5; D may match TRBD1 or TRBD2 (5 bases each). This CDR3 has 15 residues. Per germline, CDR1 SGDLS and CDR2 YYNGEE. V was cut by 4 bases and J by 3 bases, with 16 bases left in between. The CDR3 DNA follows: TGTGCCAGCAGCCCGGTGGGGGTTCTGAAAGAGACCCAGTACTTC. It encodes CASSPVGVLKETQYF.

The chain is built from TRBV11-3 and TRBJ2-7; 7 nucleotides align to TRBD1. The V gene end was trimmed by 5 bases and the J gene end by 5 bases; junction bases not matched to a gene: 15. Per germline, CDR1 SGHNT and CDR2 YENEEA. CDR3 length equals 16 residues. CDR3 sequence (DNA): TGTGCCAGCAGCAACAACAGGGGCGCAGGGGTCCACGAGCAGTACGTC. Protein sequence: CASSNNRGAGVHEQYV.

There are a few counts of this clonotype. The chain employs TRBV4-1 and TRBJ1-5; TRBD1 agrees at 9 bases. J gave up 2 bases and V 4 bases, and 6 bases lay outside the gene matches. Germline V gene data show CDR1 as MGHRA and CDR2 as YSYEKL. The CDR3 totals 16 residues. CDR3 DNA sequence: TGCGCCAGCAGCCCGACAGGGGGTCGGGGCAATCAGCCCCAGCATTTT. As protein: CASSPTGGRGNQPQHF.

The V and J genes are TRBV29-1 and TRBJ2-1; D gene unclear. The CDR3 is 13 amino acids. The V gene lost 4 bases and the J gene lost 2 bases, with 9 bases spanning the gap. From germline, CDR1 is SQVTM and CDR2 ANQGSEA. CDR3 region: CSVVRPTYNEQFF. CDR3 nucleotides: TGCAGCGTTGTAAGGCCCACCTACAATGAGCAGTTCTTC.

This clonotype was detected only a few times. This chain joins TRBV7-3 and TRBJ1-1; D perhaps matches TRBD1 (6 bases). The CDR3 totals 13 residues. Germline loops: CDR1 SGHTA, CDR2 FQGTGA. V was trimmed by 6 bases and J by 3 bases, leaving 11 bases between them. DNA of the CDR3: TGTGCCAGCAGACAACAGGGCGACACTGAAGCTTTCTTT. This encodes CASRQQGDTEAFF.

This clonotype was seen only a few times. The chain carries TRBV5-1 and TRBJ1-1, with unresolved D. The CDR3 extends over 14 amino acids. V shed 4 bases and J shed 4 bases, with 14 bases lying between them. Germline V gives CDR1 SGHRS, CDR2 YFSETQ. The CDR3 sequence is CASSPTPGGTEAFF. DNA for the CDR3: TGCGCCAGCAGCCCCACCCCAGGTGGCACTGAAGCTTTCTTT.

The genes are TRBV19 and TRBJ2-3; D is possibly TRBD1 (6 bases). V was pared by 8 bases and J by 2 bases, with 17 bases between. The V gene's germline CDR1 is LNHDA and CDR2 SQIVND (reference sequence). CDR3 length: 15 residues. The DNA of the CDR3 is TGTGCCAGTGCGCGCCTCAGGGGATACACAGATACGCAGTATTTT. Amino acids: CASARLRGYTDTQYF.

The V call is TRBV20-1, the J call TRBJ1-5; tentatively, D is TRBD1 (5 bases). The ends were cut back, 6 bases at V and 5 bases at J, with 11 bases in the middle. The CDR3 has 12 residues. Germline values: CDR1 DFQATT, CDR2 SNEGSKA (reference sequence). CDR3 sequence: CSAIGGDQPQHF. DNA for the CDR3: TGCAGTGCAATTGGGGGGGATCAGCCCCAGCATTTT.

This clonotype was seen a handful of times. This chain links TRBV5-5 with TRBJ2-7; D might be TRBD2 (6 bases). V was cut by 3 bases and J by 7 bases, with 11 bases left in between. This CDR3 contains 12 residues. Germline CDR1 SGHKS, CDR2 YYEKEE (reference sequence). The CDR3: CASSSLRGEQYV. The CDR3 DNA is TGTGCCAGCAGCTCGCTGCGGGGAGAGCAGTACGTC.

The chain joins TRBV20-1 to TRBJ1-1; no definite D call. CDR1 and CDR2 from the germline V gene are DFQATT and SNEGSKA (reference sequence). The CDR3 has 16 residues. The ends were cut back, 7 bases at V and 3 bases at J, with 24 bases in the middle. The chain's CDR3 is CSVGRLIHGRYTEAFF. As DNA, the CDR3 is TGCAGTGTCGGACGATTAATACACGGGCGATACACTGAAGCTTTCTTT.

The chain has TRBV7-9 and TRBJ1-1; the D gene is possibly TRBD1 (6 bases). The CDR3 is 16 amino acids. The germline gives CDR1 SEHNR, CDR2 FQNEAQ (reference sequence). Trimming removed 0 bases from V and 3 bases from J, with 14 bases in between. As DNA, the CDR3 is TGTGCCAGCAGCTTAGCGCTAGCAGGGGCCTACACTGAAGCTTTCTTT. This encodes CASSLALAGAYTEAFF. Supplemented by reference TRBV7-9 and TRBJ1-1, the full variable domain reads DTGVSQNPRHKITKRGQNVTFRCDPISEHNRLYWYRQTLGQGPEFLTYFQNEAQLEKSRLLSDRFSAERPKGSFSTLEIQRTEQGDSAMYLCASSLALAGAYTEAFFGQGTRLTVV.

This chain joins TRBV7-6 and TRBJ2-3, with D uncertain. The germline V and J ends were trimmed by 5 bases and 6 bases, with 21 bases remaining between them. The CDR3 loop spans 16 amino acids. Germline V lookup: CDR1 SGHVS, CDR2 FNYEAQ. The CDR3 region is CASSQNGWVSADTQYF. The CDR3, as DNA: TGTGCCAGCAGCCAGAACGGGTGGGTCAGCGCGGATACGCAGTATTTT.

Only a few counts were recorded for this clonotype. The rearrangement links TRBV4-3 to TRBJ2-2; perhaps TRBD1 as D (5 bases). With 4 bases removed from V and 1 base from J, the gap between germline ends came to 10 bases. The germline CDR1 and CDR2 sequences are LGHNA and YSLEER. The CDR3 extends over 15 amino acids. CDR3 DNA sequence: TGCGCCAGCAGCCGGACACAGCAGAACACCGGGGAGCTGTTTTTT. This translates into CASSRTQQNTGELFF.

This clonotype was detected a few times. The genes are TRBV12-3 or TRBV12-4 and TRBJ2-3; 13 bases match TRBD2. The CDR3 is 14 residues long. The junction had 4 bases not matched to a gene; V was cut back by 6 bases and J by 7 bases. The CDR3 region has the DNA TGTGCCAGCAGCACTAGCGGGGGGGCTCATACGCAGTATTTT. It translates to CASSTSGGAHTQYF.

A word on this clonotype: One end of the junction fails to match germline, which may point to a read error. The chain recombines TRBV29-1 with TRBJ1-1; D is perhaps TRBD1 (5 bases). The CDR3 contains 14 residues. Germline V CDR1 and CDR2: SQVTM, ANQGSEA. CDR3 residues: CSVPREPMNTEGFF. The CDR3 DNA reads TGCAGCGTTCCCAGGGAACCCATGAACACTGAAGGTTTCTTT.

The chain joins TRBV6-2 or TRBV6-3 to TRBJ2-2; D unclear. From germline, CDR1 is MNHEY and CDR2 SVGEGT. V was trimmed by 11 bases and J by 3 bases, leaving 10 bases between them. The CDR3 length is 12 residues. CDR3 loop: CAGAGYTGELFF. In nucleotides, the CDR3 is TGTGCCGGTGCCGGTTACACCGGGGAGCTGTTTTTT.

V is TRBV21-1 and J is TRBJ2-2; no DNA check was done on the table's D call, TRBD2. TRBV21-1 is reported as a pseudogene. The CDR3 loop spans 15 amino acids. The DNA for the CDR3 is TGTGCCATCCTAAATGGCGAGGGATGCACCGGGGAGCTGTTTTTT. This translates into CAILNGEGCTGELFF.

The J gene is TRBJ1-2, the V gene TRBV5-5; no reliable D call. The CDR3 has 14 residues. Per germline, CDR1 SGHKS and CDR2 YYEKEE (reference sequence). V was cut by 0 bases and J by 5 bases, with 11 bases left in between. The CDR3 sequence: CASSLDGVSYGYTF. In DNA, the CDR3 is TGTGCCAGCAGCTTGGACGGGGTCTCTTATGGCTACACCTTC.

This clonotype was found a few times. V gene TRBV20-1 combines with J gene TRBJ2-5, with TRBD2 matching over 9 bases. This CDR3 is 12 amino acids long. CDR1 and CDR2 from the germline V gene are DFQATT and SNEGSKA (reference sequence). V lost 7 bases, J lost 4 bases, and 4 bases stayed unmatched. The CDR3 loop reads CSGLAGLETQYF. CDR3 bases: TGCAGTGGGCTAGCGGGGTTAGAGACCCAGTACTTC.

Only a few counts were recorded for this clonotype. DNA of the CDR3: TGTGCCAGCAGCCGAGACAGGGGCATAACTGAAGCTTTCTTT. It yields the protein CASSRDRGITEAFF. The rearrangement links TRBV3-1 to TRBJ1-1; 8 bases align to TRBD1. CDR1 and CDR2 from the germline V gene are LGHDT and YNNKEL (reference sequence). With 4 bases clipped from V and 5 bases from J, the junction kept 6 bases outside the gene matches. This CDR3 comprises 14 residues. The full variable domain, with the rest looked up from reference TRBV3-1 and TRBJ1-1, is DTAVSQTPKYLVTQMGNDKSIKCEQNLGHDTMYWYKQDSKKFLKIMFSYNNKELIINETVPNRFSPKSPDKAHLNLHINSLELGDSAVYFCASSRDRGITEAFFGQGTRLTVV.

Only a few counts were recorded for this clonotype. V is TRBV27 and J is TRBJ2-2; 9 bases are a match to TRBD1. The CDR3 runs 16 residues. V was pared by 5 bases and J by 4 bases, with 8 bases of the junction left unmatched. The germline gives CDR1 MNHEY, CDR2 SMNVEV (reference sequence). CDR3 coding DNA: TGTGCCAGCAGTCCAGGACAGGGGTGGGTCACCGGGGAGCTGTTTTTT. Protein product: CASSPGQGWVTGELFF.

This clonotype was recorded a few times. The chain combines TRBV20-1 with TRBJ2-2; D unresolved. The CDR3 is 13 amino acids. Trimming removed 2 bases at V and 6 bases at J, with 10 bases between. Germline V gene lookup returns CDR1 DFQATT and CDR2 SNEGSKA (reference sequence). CDR3 DNA sequence: TGCAGTGCTAGACGTAGCTTCGCCGGGGAGCTGTTTTTT. This encodes CSARRSFAGELFF.

The V and J genes are TRBV3-1 and TRBJ2-2, with D unresolved. V was clipped by 4 bases and J by 0 bases, with 6 bases between them. From germline, CDR1 is LGHDT and CDR2 YNNKEL (reference sequence). CDR3 length: 14 residues. CDR3 amino acids: CASSPPTNTGELFF. The CDR3 DNA reads TGTGCCAGCAGCCCTCCGACGAACACCGGGGAGCTGTTTTTT.

This clonotype has only a few counts. The chain recombines TRBV12-3 or TRBV12-4 with TRBJ1-1; TRBD1 is a possible D gene (5 bases). The CDR3 is made up of 14 amino acids. V lost 11 bases and J lost 1, with 17 bases in between. CDR3 in amino acids: CAEGFGSTNTEAFF. DNA for the CDR3: TGTGCCGAGGGGTTCGGGTCGACGAACACTGAAGCTTTCTTT.

This chain links TRBV4-1 with TRBJ1-1; D unclear. Germline assignment: CDR1 MGHRA and CDR2 YSYEKL. This CDR3 has 15 residues. V lost 3 bases and J 1 base, leaving 12 bases between the germline ends. The DNA of the CDR3 is TGCGCCAGCAGCCACCTACAGAGTGGGAACACTGAAGCTTTCTTT. It specifies CASSHLQSGNTEAFF.